The 3 T cell receptor beta chains below come from one sample, sequenced in a study of T cell responses to AZD1222 COVID-19 vaccine. Profiling relied on immunoSEQ multiplex PCR, and the TCRdb table lists in-frame clones only, not all of them. The sample contains 100,000 to 150,000 clones, 89% of which appear only once. This sample comprised peripheral blood, obtained on day 0 of AZD1222 vaccination. The receptor set was obtained from an adult in good health.

The chain links TRBV21-1 to TRBJ1-2. TRBV21-1 is termed a pseudogene. This CDR3 contains 13 residues. The CDR3 DNA follows: TGTGCCAGCAGCAACGGAGTGACCTATGGCTACACCTTC. It translates to CASSNGVTYGYTF.

The chain is built from TRBV4-1 and TRBJ2-1; 12 nucleotides match TRBD2. The germline V gene encodes CDR1 MGHRA and CDR2 YSYEKL. V trimming: 6 bases; J trimming: 5 bases; junction bases outside the gene matches: 5. CDR3 length equals 15 residues. As DNA, the CDR3 is TGCGCCAGCAGGCTCGGACTAGCGGGGAACAATGAGCAGTTCTTC. It translates to CASRLGLAGNNEQFF.

This clone was recorded only once. This chain joins TRBV10-2 and TRBJ2-2; D may correspond to TRBD1 or TRBD2 (5 bases each). Germline CDR1 reads WSHSY; CDR2 reads SAAADI. The CDR3 consists of 15 residues. Trimming removed 2 bases at V and 6 bases at J, with 13 bases between. CDR3 in amino acids: CASSEAGAPAGELFF. DNA for the CDR3: TGCGCCAGCAGTGAGGCCGGGGCCCCTGCCGGGGAGCTGTTTTTT.